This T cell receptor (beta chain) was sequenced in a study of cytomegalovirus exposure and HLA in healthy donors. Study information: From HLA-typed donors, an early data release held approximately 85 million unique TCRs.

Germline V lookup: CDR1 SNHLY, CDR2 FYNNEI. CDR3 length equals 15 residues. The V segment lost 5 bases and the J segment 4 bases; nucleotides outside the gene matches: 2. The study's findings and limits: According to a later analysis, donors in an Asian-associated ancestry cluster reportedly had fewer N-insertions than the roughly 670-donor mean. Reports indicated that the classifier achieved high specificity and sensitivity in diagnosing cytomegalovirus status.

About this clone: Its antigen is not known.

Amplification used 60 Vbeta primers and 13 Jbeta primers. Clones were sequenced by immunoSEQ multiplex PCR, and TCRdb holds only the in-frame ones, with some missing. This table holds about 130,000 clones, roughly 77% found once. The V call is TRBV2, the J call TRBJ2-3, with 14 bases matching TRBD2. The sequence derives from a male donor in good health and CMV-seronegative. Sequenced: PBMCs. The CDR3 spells CASSRLAGGPDTQYF. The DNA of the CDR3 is TGTGCCAGCAGTAGACTAGCGGGGGGGCCAGATACGCAGTATTTT.